A few counts support the clone carrying this T cell receptor beta chain. Its specificity is not known. This sample stems from a study of response to subunit inactivated influenza vaccine. TCRdb re-analysed the RT-PCR reads in MiXCR, keeping a single row per CDR3 protein. This sample has 500,000 or so distinct CDR3 sequences, with 16% found just once. Deletions cut 0 bases from V and 3 bases from J, with 20 bases between. The CDR3 extends over 17 amino acids. Germline V gives CDR1 SQVTM, CDR2 ANQGSEA. General study points: Authors suggested few new T cells are recruited by each seasonal influenza vaccination.

V gene TRBV29-1 combines with J gene TRBJ1-2, with no clear D. The material was CD4+ T cells sorted from PBMCs, obtained around 2 years after vaccination. The clonotype originates from a man aged 50 to 69 who received an inactivated influenza vaccine. This CDR3 reads CSVEDTFWRSWHYGYTF. CDR3 bases: TGCAGCGTTGAAGATACATTTTGGCGAAGTTGGCACTATGGCTACACCTTC.